This TCR beta chain was recovered during a study of blood T cell repertoires in COVID-19. Looking at the study overall: The cDNA or gDNA used as material had been derived from T cells, B-cell-depleted T cells, or PBMCs.

Participants, about 18 to 90 years old, spanned under 30 US areas. All recovered Cohort 3 donors got two negative PCRs, got clearance, or saw symptom resolution. V lost 0 bases and J lost 4; bases outside the gene matches: 5. Looked up from germline, CDR1 is SGHAT and CDR2 is FQNNGV. This CDR3 is 15 amino acids long. Sequencing was performed with immunoSEQ multiplex PCR; in TCRdb, only in-frame clones are kept and a portion is missing. The sample holds a few hundred thousand clones, 70% to 90% seen once. The V gene is TRBV11-2, the J gene TRBJ2-5; 7 positions match TRBD2. Sample: PBMCs or T cells enriched from blood (not recorded which). The receptor was isolated from a man aged 25-40 years who had recovered from COVID-19. Here the CDR3 reads CASSLELAPGETQYF. Written as DNA, the CDR3 is TGTGCCAGCAGCTTAGAACTAGCGCCCGGAGAGACCCAGTACTTC.